This T cell receptor (beta chain) stems from a study of blood T cell repertoires in COVID-19. Study in general: Acute and convalescent COVID-19 samples came from the United States, Italy and Spain. T cells, B-cell-depleted T cells, or PBMCs provided the cDNA or gDNA that served as material.

The germline V gene has CDR1 SGHRS and CDR2 YFSETQ. With 0 bases clipped from V and 4 bases from J, the junction kept 3 bases outside the gene matches. This CDR3 has 15 amino acids. Original handling: Reference gene primer amplification yielded estimated nucleated cell counts. Generated by immunoSEQ multiplex PCR, the TCRdb table keeps only in-frame clones and is missing some. The DNA gave D and trimming, while V, J and clone size come from that table. The repertoire holds about 170,000 clones, with 80% to 85% as singletons. This clonotype originated in a man between 65 and 85 years old with active or convalescent COVID-19. This chain uses TRBV5-1 with TRBJ2-1, with 8 bases that match TRBD1. The sequenced sample was peripheral blood. CDR3 in DNA: TGCGCCAGCAGCTTGGACAGGGGGGCGTACAATGAGCAGTTCTTC. This gives the protein CASSLDRGAYNEQFF.